This TCR beta chain was found in a study of CD8+CD57+ T cells in acquired aplastic anemia. Across the whole study: Sorted CD4+ plus CD8+ cells gave DNA averaging about 3.2 ug.

Whole-study findings and limits: The study found no significant CD8+ Simpson's diversity difference between patients and controls.

TCR beta VDJ and CDR3 were profiled, and genomic DNA was the template. Via MiXCR, TCRdb re-called the reads, giving one row per CDR3 protein. The sample has about 270,000 distinct CDR3 sequences, around three fifths seen once. The sample holds many counts of this clonotype. The antigen is not known. The CDR3 spans 13 residues. Germline assignment: CDR1 LGHDT and CDR2 YNNKEL (reference sequence). V gave up 8 bases and J gave up 3 bases, with 13 bases separating them. The sample was sorted CD4+, CD8+, or CD8+CD57+ T cells (not recorded which) from PBMCs. This TCR was recovered from a human donor with severe aplastic anemia or a healthy control (not recorded which). The rearrangement links TRBV3-1 to TRBJ2-5; TRBD1 or TRBD2 may be the D gene (5 bases each). The CDR3 sequence: CASRAGAEETQYF. CDR3 sequence (DNA): TGTGCCAGCCGGGCCGGGGCAGAAGAGACCCAGTACTTC.